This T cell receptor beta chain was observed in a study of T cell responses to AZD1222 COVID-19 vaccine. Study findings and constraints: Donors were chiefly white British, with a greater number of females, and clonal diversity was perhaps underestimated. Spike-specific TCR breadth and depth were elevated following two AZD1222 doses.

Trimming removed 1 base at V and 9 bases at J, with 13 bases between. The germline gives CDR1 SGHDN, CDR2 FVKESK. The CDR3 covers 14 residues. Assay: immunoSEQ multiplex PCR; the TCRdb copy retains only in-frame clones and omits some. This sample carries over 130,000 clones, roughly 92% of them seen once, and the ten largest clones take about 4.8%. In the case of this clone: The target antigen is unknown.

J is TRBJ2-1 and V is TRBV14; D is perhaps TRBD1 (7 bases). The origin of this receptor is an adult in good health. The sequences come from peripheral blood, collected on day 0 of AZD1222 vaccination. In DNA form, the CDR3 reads TGTGCCAGCAGCCAAGTATACAGGGGAGGTGAGCAGTTCTTC. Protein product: CASSQVYRGGEQFF.